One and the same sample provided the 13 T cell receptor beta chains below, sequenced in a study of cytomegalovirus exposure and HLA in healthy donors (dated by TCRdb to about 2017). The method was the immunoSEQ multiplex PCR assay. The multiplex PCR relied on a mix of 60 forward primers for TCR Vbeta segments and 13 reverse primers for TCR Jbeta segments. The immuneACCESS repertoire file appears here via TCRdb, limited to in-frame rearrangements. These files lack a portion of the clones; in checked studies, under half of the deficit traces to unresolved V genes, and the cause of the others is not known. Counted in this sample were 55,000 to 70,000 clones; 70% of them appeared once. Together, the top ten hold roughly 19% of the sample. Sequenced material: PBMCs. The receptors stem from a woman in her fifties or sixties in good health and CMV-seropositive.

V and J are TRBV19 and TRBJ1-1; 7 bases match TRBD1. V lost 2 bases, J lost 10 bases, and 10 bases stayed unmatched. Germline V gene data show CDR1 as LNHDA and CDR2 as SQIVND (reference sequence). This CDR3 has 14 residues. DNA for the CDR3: TGTGCCAGTAGTATAAACGCCCAGACAGGGCGAGCTTTCTTT. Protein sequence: CASSINAQTGRAFF.

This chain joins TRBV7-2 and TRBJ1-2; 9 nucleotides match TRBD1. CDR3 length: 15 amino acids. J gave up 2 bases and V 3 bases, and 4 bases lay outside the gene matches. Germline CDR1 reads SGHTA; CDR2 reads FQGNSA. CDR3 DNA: TGTGCCAGCAGCTTTCGACAGGGGGGGAACTATGGCTACACCTTC. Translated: CASSFRQGGNYGYTF. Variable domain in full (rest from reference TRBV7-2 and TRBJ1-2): GAGVSQSPSNKVTEKGKDVELRCDPISGHTALYWYRQSLGQGLEFLIYFQGNSAPDKSGLPSDRFSAERTGGSVSTLTIQRTQQEDSAVYLCASSFRQGGNYGYTFGSGTRLTVV.

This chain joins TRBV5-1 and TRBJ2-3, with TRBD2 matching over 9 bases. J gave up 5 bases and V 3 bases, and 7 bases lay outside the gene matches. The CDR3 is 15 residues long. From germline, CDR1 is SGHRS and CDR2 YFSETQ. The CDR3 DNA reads TGCGCCAGCAGCTCGGGACTAGCTGGGCAAGATACGCAGTATTTT. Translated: CASSSGLAGQDTQYF.

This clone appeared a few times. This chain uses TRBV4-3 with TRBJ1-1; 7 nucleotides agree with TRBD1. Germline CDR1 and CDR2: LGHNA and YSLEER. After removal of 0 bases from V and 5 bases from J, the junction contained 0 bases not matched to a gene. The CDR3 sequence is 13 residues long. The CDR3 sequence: CASSQEDRTEAFF. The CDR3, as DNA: TGCGCCAGCAGCCAAGAGGACAGGACTGAAGCTTTCTTT.

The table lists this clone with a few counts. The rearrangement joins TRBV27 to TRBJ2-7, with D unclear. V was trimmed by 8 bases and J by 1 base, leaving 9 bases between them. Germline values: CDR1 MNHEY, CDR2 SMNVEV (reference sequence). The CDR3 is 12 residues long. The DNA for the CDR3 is TGTGCCAGCTTTTCATCATCCTACGAGCAGTACTTC. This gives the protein CASFSSSYEQYF.

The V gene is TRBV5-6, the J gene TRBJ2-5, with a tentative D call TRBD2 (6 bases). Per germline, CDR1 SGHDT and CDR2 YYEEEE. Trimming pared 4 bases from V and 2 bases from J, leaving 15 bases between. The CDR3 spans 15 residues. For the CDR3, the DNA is TGTGCCAGCAGCCAAGATGGGGGGTATCAAGAGACCCAGTACTTC. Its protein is CASSQDGGYQETQYF.

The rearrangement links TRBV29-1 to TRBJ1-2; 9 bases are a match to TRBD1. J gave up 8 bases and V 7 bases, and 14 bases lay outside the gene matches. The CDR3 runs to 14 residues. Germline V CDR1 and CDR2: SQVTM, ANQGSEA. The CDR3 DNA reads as TGCAGCGCCCTACATACAGGGGGCGCCTACGGCTACACCTTC. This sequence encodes CSALHTGGAYGYTF.

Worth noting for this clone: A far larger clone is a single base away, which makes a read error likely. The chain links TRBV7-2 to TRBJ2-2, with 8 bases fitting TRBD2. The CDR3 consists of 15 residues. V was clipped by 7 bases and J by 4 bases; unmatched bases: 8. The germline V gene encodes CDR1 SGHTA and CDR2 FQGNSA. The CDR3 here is CASITERGGTGELFF. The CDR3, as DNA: TGTGCCAGCATAACTGAACGGGGGGGCACCGGGGAGCTGTTTTTT.

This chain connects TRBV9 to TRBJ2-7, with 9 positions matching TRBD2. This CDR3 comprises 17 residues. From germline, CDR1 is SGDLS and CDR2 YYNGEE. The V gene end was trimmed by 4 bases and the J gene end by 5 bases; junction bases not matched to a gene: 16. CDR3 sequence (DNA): TGTGCCAGCAGCCCTCAAACAGCGGGACTAGCAATCCACGAGCAGTACTTC. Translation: CASSPQTAGLAIHEQYF.

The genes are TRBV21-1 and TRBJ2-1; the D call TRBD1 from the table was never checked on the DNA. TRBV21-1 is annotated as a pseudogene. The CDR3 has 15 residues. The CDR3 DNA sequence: TGTGCCAGCAGCCGAGGGACAGGGGGCTACAATGAGCAGTTCTTC. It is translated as CASSRGTGGYNEQFF.

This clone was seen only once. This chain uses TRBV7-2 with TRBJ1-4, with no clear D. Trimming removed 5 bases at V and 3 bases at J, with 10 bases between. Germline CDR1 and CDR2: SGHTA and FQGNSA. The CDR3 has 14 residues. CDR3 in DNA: TGTGCCAGCAGCCCGATGGCAGCTAATGAAAAACTGTTTTTT. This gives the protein CASSPMAANEKLFF. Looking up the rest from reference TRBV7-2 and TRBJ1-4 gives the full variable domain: GAGVSQSPSNKVTEKGKDVELRCDPISGHTALYWYRQSLGQGLEFLIYFQGNSAPDKSGLPSDRFSAERTGGSVSTLTIQRTQQEDSAVYLCASSPMAANEKLFFGSGTQLSVL.

CDR3 DNA sequence: TGCGCTTCCAGGGCGCTCTCGAACACCGGGGAGCTGTTTTTT. It encodes CASRALSNTGELFF. The genes are TRBV10-1 and TRBJ2-2; perhaps TRBD1 as D (5 bases). The CDR3 is 14 residues long. CDR1 and CDR2 (germline): WNHNN, SYGVQD (reference sequence).

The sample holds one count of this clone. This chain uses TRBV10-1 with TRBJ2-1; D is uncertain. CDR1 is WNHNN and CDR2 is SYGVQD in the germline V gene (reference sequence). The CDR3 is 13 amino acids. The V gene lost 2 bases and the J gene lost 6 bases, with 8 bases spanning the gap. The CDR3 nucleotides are TGCGCCAGCAGTGAGGGTCTCAGCAATGAGCAGTTCTTC. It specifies CASSEGLSNEQFF.